Presented here are 3 T cell receptor beta chains from one specimen sequenced in a study of OX40 agonist ivuxolimab in advanced cancers. Library method: the immunoSEQ multiplex PCR assay. As stored in TCRdb, this immuneACCESS dataset retains in-frame rearrangements with V and J assigned. A fraction of the clones does not appear; measured against another copy, unresolved V genes explain less than half of the discrepancy, and the remainder lacks a known reason. This sample comprises about 68,000 clones, over 80% of them detected only once. The top ten constitute 11% of the sample. Sequencing was performed on CD4+ or CD8+ T cells sorted from blood, taken in a trial of the OX40 agonist ivuxolimab. The receptors were gathered from an adult with an advanced solid tumor such as melanoma, head and neck, liver or kidney cancer.

Only a few counts were recorded for this clone. V usage is TRBV7-8 and J usage is TRBJ2-7; 7 nucleotides align to TRBD1. Germline V gene sequence: CDR1 SGHVS, CDR2 FQNEAQ. Germline trimming cut 5 bases from V and 2 bases from J; bases unmatched to any gene: 9. This CDR3 has 15 amino acids. The chain's CDR3 is CASSPTGDAAYEQYF. CDR3 nucleotides: TGTGCCAGCAGCCCCACAGGGGACGCCGCCTACGAGCAGTACTTC.

In DNA form, the CDR3 reads TGTGCCAGCAGCGTACAGGGGAACACTGAAGCTTTCTTT. It yields the protein CASSVQGNTEAFF. The genes are TRBV9 and TRBJ1-1, with D perhaps matching TRBD1 (5 bases). Trimming took off 1 base at V and 1 base at J, with 5 bases between the two ends. The germline V gene has CDR1 SGDLS and CDR2 YYNGEE. CDR3 size: 13 residues.

The V and J genes are TRBV18 and TRBJ1-2, with 8 bases aligning to TRBD1. V was pared by 4 bases and J by 5 bases, with 18 bases of the junction left unmatched. The length of the CDR3 is 18 residues. Germline CDR1 KGHSH, CDR2 LQKENI. The CDR3 DNA follows: TGTGCCAGCTCACTCAATCAAGACCGGACAGGGTCGCGTTATGGCTACACCTTC. Its translation: CASSLNQDRTGSRYGYTF.